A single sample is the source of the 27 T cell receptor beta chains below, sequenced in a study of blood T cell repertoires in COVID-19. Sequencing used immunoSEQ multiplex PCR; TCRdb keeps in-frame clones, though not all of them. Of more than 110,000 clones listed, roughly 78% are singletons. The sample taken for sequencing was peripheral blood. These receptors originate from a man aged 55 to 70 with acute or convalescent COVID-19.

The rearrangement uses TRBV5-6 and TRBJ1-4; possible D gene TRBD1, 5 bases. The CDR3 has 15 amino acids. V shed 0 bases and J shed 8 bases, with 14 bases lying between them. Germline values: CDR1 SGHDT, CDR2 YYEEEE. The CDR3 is CASSLGQGGYEKLFF. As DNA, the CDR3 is TGTGCCAGCAGCTTGGGCCAGGGAGGCTACGAAAAACTGTTTTTT.

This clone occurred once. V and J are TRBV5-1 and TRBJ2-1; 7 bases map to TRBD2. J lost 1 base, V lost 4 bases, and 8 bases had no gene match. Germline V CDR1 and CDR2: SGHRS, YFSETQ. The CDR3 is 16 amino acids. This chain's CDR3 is CASSKEQRGSYNEQFF. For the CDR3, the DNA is TGCGCCAGCAGCAAGGAACAGCGGGGTTCCTACAATGAGCAGTTCTTC.

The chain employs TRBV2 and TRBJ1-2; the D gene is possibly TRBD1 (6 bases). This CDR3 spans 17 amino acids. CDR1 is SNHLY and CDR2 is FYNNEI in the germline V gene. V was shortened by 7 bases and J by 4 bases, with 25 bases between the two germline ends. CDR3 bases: TGTGCCAGCACCTTAGATATGACAGGCCATGGAGGCTATGGCTACACCTTC. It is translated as CASTLDMTGHGGYGYTF.

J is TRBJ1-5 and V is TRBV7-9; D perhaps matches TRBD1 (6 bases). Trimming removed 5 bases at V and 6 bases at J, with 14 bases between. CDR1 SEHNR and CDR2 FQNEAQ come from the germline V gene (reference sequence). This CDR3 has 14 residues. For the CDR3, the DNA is TGTGCCAGCAGCCCCACAGGGCAGGGTCAGCCCCAGCATTTT. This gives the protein CASSPTGQGQPQHF.

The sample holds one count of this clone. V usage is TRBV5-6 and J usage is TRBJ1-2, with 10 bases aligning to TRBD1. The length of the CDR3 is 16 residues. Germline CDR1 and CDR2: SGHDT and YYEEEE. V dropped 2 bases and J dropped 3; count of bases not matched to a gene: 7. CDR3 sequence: CASSFMGTGVHYGYTF. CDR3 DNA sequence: TGTGCCAGCAGCTTTATGGGGACAGGGGTTCACTATGGCTACACCTTC.

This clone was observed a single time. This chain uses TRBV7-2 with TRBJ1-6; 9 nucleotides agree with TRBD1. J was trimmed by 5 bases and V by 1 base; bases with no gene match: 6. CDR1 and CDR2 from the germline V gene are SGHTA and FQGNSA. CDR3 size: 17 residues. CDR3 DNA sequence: TGTGCCAGCAGCTTAGGGGCAGGGACAGGGCATAATTCACCCCTCCACTTT. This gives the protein CASSLGAGTGHNSPLHF.

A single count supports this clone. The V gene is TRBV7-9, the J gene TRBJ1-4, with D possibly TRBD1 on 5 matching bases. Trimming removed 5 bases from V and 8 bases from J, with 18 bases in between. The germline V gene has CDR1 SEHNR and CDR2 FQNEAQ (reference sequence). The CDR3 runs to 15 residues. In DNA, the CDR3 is TGTGCCAGCAGCCGACGGACCGGGGGAGGGGAAAAACTGTTTTTT. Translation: CASSRRTGGGEKLFF.

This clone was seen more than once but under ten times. The DNA for the CDR3 is TGCAGCGTGCCCCAACGGGGGACAGGGGTGGGCTATGGCTACACCTTC. Translating it yields CSVPQRGTGVGYGYTF. The chain uses TRBV29-1 and TRBJ1-2; 10 bases map to TRBD1. The CDR3 is made up of 16 amino acids. V shed 6 bases, J shed 4 bases, and the junction held 14 bases outside the gene matches. In germline, CDR1 is SQVTM, CDR2 ANQGSEA.

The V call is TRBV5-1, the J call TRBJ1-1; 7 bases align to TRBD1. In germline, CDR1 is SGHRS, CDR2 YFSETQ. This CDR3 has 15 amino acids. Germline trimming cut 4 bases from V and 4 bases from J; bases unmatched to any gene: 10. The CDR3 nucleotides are TGCGCCAGCAGCGAAAGGACAGGCAGCGCCACTGAAGCTTTCTTT. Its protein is CASSERTGSATEAFF.

The CDR3 loop is CASSEVLSSGNTIYF. The CDR3 DNA follows: TGTGCCAGCAGTGAAGTCCTGAGCTCTGGAAACACCATATATTTT. The J gene is TRBJ1-3, the V gene TRBV2; D ambiguous. The CDR3 runs to 15 residues. Looked up from germline, CDR1 is SNHLY and CDR2 is FYNNEI. With 1 base removed from V and 0 bases from J, the gap between germline ends came to 7 bases.

The CDR3 DNA sequence: TGTGCCAGTAGGCCAGGGGCTCCTAACTATGGCTACACCTTC. Translation gives CASRPGAPNYGYTF. The gene calls are TRBV19 and TRBJ1-2; D is possibly TRBD1 (6 bases). V was clipped by 6 bases and J by 0 bases, with 11 bases between them. This CDR3 region has 14 residues. The germline V gene encodes CDR1 LNHDA and CDR2 SQIVND (reference sequence).

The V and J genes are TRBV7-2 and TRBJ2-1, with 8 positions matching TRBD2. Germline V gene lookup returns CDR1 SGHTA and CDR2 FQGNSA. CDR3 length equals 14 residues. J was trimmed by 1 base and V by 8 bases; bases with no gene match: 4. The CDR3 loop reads CASSGGLSYNEQFF. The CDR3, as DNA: TGTGCCAGCTCGGGGGGGTTATCCTACAATGAGCAGTTCTTC.

The CDR3 DNA is TGTGCCAGCAGCTTACAGCCGACAGGGAAGAATGAGCAGTTCTTC. It specifies CASSLQPTGKNEQFF. The rearrangement links TRBV7-8 to TRBJ2-1, with TRBD1 matching 7 bases. Per the germline V gene, CDR1 is SGHVS and CDR2 is FQNEAQ. J was trimmed by 7 bases and V by 2 bases; bases with no gene match: 8. The CDR3 is 15 residues long.

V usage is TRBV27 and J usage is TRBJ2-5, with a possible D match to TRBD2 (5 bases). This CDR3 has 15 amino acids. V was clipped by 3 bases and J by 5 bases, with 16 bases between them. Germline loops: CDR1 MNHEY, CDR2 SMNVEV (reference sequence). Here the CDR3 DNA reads TGTGCCAGCAGTTTCCTGTCTTCTAGCAAGGAGACCCAGTACTTC. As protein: CASSFLSSSKETQYF.

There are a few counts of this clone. CDR3 protein: CASQRQGSISYEQYF. CDR3 in DNA: TGTGCCAGCCAGAGGCAGGGGTCGATCTCCTACGAGCAGTACTTC. The chain employs TRBV27 and TRBJ2-7, with D possibly matching TRBD1 (6 bases). The CDR3 spans 15 residues. V was cut by 8 bases and J by 0 bases, with 17 bases left in between. CDR1 MNHEY and CDR2 SMNVEV come from the germline V gene (reference sequence).

Written as DNA, the CDR3 is TGTGCCTGCCGACAGGCATATGGCTACACCTTC. It codes for CACRQAYGYTF. This rearrangement joins TRBV30 to TRBJ1-2; possible D gene TRBD1, 6 bases. V was trimmed by 6 bases and J by 5 bases, leaving 10 bases between them. This CDR3 is 11 amino acids long. Germline V gene sequence: CDR1 GTSNPN, CDR2 SVGIG (reference sequence).

The CDR3 DNA is TGTGCCACCAGTGATTCCCCGGGAGGCTACACCTTC. It specifies CATSDSPGGYTF. The V call is TRBV24-1, the J call TRBJ1-2, with no clear D. Germline-derived CDR1 and CDR2 are KGHDR and SFDVKD. The CDR3 spans 12 residues. V lost 2 bases to trimming and J lost 8 bases, with 8 bases between them.

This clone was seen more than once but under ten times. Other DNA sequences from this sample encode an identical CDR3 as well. The CDR3 nucleotides read TGCAGCGTCGTAAACACTGAAGCTTTCTTT. Translated: CSVVNTEAFF. The chain is built from TRBV29-1 and TRBJ1-1; no firm D call. The CDR3 runs to 10 residues. The V gene's germline CDR1 is SQVTM and CDR2 ANQGSEA. V was cut by 6 bases and J by 2 bases, with 4 bases left in between.

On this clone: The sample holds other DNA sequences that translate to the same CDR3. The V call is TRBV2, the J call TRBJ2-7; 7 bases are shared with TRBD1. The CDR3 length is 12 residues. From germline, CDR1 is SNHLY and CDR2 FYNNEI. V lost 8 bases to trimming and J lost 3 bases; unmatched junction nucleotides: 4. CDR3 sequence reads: CASRDRLYEQYF. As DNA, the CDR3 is TGTGCCAGCCGGGACAGACTCTACGAGCAGTACTTC.

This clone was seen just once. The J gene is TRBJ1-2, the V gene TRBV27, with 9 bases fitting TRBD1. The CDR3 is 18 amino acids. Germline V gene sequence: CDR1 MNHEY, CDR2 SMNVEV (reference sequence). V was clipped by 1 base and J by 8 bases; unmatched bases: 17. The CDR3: CASSLFRLPTQGARGYTF. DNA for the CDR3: TGTGCCAGCAGTTTATTCCGCCTCCCGACACAGGGGGCGAGGGGCTACACCTTC.

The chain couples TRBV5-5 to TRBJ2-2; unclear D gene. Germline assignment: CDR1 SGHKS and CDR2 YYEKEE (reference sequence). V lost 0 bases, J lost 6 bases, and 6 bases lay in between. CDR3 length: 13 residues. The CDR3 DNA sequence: TGTGCCAGCAGCTTGGTGGCCTCCGGGGAGCTGTTTTTT. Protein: CASSLVASGELFF.

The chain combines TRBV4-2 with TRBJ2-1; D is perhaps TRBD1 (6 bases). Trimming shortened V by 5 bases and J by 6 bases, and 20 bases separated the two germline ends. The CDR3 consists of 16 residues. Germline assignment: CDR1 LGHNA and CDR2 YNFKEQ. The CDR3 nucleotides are TGTGCCAGCAGCGACTCAGACAGGCAAACTCTCAATGAGCAGTTCTTC. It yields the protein CASSDSDRQTLNEQFF.

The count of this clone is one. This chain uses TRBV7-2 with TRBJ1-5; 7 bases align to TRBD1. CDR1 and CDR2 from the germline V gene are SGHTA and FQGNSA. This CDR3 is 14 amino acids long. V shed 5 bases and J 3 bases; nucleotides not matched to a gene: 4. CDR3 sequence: CASSPDRINQPQHF. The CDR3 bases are TGTGCCAGCAGCCCGGACAGGATCAATCAGCCCCAGCATTTT.

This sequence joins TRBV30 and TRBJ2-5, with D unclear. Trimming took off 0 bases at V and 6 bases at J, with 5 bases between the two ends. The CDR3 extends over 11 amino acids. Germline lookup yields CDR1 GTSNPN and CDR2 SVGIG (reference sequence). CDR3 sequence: CAWSVLKTQYF. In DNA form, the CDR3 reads TGTGCCTGGAGTGTACTTAAGACCCAGTACTTC. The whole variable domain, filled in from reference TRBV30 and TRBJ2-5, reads SQTIHQWPATLVQPVGSPLSLECTVEGTSNPNLYWYRQAAGRGLQLLFYSVGIGQISSEVPQNLSASRPQDRQFILSSKKLLLSDSGFYLCAWSVLKTQYFGPGTRLLVL.

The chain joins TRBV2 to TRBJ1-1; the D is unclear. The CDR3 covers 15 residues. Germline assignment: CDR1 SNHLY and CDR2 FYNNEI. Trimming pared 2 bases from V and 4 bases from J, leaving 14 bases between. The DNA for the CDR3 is TGTGCCAGCAGTGAATTCCCGGGTATGGGCACTGAAGCTTTCTTT. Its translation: CASSEFPGMGTEAFF.

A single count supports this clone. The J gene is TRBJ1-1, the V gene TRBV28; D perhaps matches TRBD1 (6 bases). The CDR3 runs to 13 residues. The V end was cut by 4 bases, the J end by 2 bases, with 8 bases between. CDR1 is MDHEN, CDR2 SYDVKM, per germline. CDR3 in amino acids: CASSWTANTEAFF. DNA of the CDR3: TGTGCCAGCAGTTGGACAGCCAACACTGAAGCTTTCTTT.

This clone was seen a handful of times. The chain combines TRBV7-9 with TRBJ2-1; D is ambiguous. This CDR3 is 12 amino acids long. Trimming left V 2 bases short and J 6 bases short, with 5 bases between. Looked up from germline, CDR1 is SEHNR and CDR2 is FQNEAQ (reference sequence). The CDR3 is CASSLFGNEQFF. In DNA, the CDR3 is TGTGCCAGCAGCTTATTCGGCAATGAGCAGTTCTTC. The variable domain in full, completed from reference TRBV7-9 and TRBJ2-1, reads DTGVSQNPRHKITKRGQNVTFRCDPISEHNRLYWYRQTLGQGPEFLTYFQNEAQLEKSRLLSDRFSAERPKGSFSTLEIQRTEQGDSAMYLCASSLFGNEQFFGPGTRLTVL.